Shown below are 18 T cell receptor beta chains from a single sample sequenced in a study of radiation and T cells in renal cell carcinoma. Data came from immunoSEQ multiplex PCR; TCRdb stores just in-frame clones and leaves some out. The sample consists of about 15,000 clones, around three fifths of them appearing once. The sample's treatment: 15 Gy SBRT to primary tumor, nephrectomy 4 weeks later. The material was tumor tissue, obtained from a patient whose treatment included radiotherapy and nephrectomy. The receptors shown here come from a woman aged 70 to 79 with renal cell carcinoma.

The chain couples TRBV2 to TRBJ1-2; possible D gene TRBD1, 5 bases. The germline V gene has CDR1 SNHLY and CDR2 FYNNEI. V was shortened by 7 bases and J by 3 bases, with 12 bases between the two germline ends. The CDR3 consists of 13 residues. The CDR3 loop is CASIDSQDYGYTF. The CDR3 nucleotides read TGTGCCAGCATAGACTCACAGGACTATGGCTACACCTTC.

The rearrangement links TRBV30 to TRBJ1-2; the D is unclear. V lost 4 bases, J lost 8 bases, and 5 bases lay in between. Looked up from germline, CDR1 is GTSNPN and CDR2 is SVGIG (reference sequence). The CDR3 runs 9 residues. CDR3 sequence reads: CAWIWGYTF. The CDR3, as DNA: TGTGCCTGGATATGGGGCTACACCTTC.

The V and J genes are TRBV6-1 and TRBJ2-7, with TRBD1 matching over 7 bases. V trimming: 5 bases; J trimming: 6 bases; junction bases outside the gene matches: 7. The CDR3 is made up of 13 amino acids. CDR1 and CDR2 (germline): MNHNS, SASEGT. For the CDR3, the DNA is TGTGCCAGCAGTTCCCGGGACAGAAGCGAGCAGTACTTC. This codes for CASSSRDRSEQYF.

This clone turned up a few times. The chain joins TRBV7-9 to TRBJ1-6, with 11 bases aligning to TRBD1. The CDR3 spans 17 residues. J lost 8 bases, V lost 2 bases, and 8 bases had no gene match. The germline gives CDR1 SEHNR, CDR2 FQNEAQ (reference sequence). The DNA of the CDR3 is TGTGCCAGCAGCTTAATGGCCGGACAGGGGGCACATTCACCCCTCCACTTT. Protein sequence: CASSLMAGQGAHSPLHF.

This clone was recorded a few times. The chain is built from TRBV5-1 and TRBJ1-3, with D possibly TRBD1 on 6 matching bases. Germline CDR1 and CDR2: SGHRS and YFSETQ. Trimming left V 0 bases short and J 0 bases short, with 10 bases between. CDR3 length: 16 amino acids. DNA of the CDR3: TGCGCCAGCAGCTTGGCAGGGGCTTCCTCTGGAAACACCATATATTTT. This translates into CASSLAGASSGNTIYF. Together with reference TRBV5-1 and TRBJ1-3, the CDR3 gives the full variable domain: KAGVTQTPRYLIKTRGQQVTLSCSPISGHRSVSWYQQTPGQGLQFLFEYFSETQRNKGNFPGRFSGRQFSNSRSEMNVSTLELGDSALYLCASSLAGASSGNTIYFGEGSWLTVV.

This rearrangement joins TRBV19 to TRBJ1-5; TRBD1 is a possible D gene (6 bases). V was trimmed by 3 bases and J by 5 bases, leaving 23 bases between them. In germline, CDR1 is LNHDA, CDR2 SQIVND (reference sequence). This CDR3 has 18 residues. The CDR3 loop reads CASSMGGRHLGGDQPQHF. Written as DNA, the CDR3 is TGTGCCAGTAGTATGGGGGGCCGGCACCTGGGCGGCGATCAGCCCCAGCATTTT.

This chain links TRBV6-6 with TRBJ1-6; D is unresolved. Germline assignment: CDR1 MNHNY and CDR2 SVGAGI (reference sequence). There are 15 residues in the CDR3. Trimming removed 5 bases at V and 7 bases at J, with 15 bases between. The CDR3 nucleotides are TGTGCCAGCAGTAACCGACCGGGCATGAATTCACCCCTCCACTTT. Its protein is CASSNRPGMNSPLHF.

The J gene is TRBJ2-2, the V gene TRBV7-2; D might be TRBD2 (6 bases). Trimming cost V 2 bases and J 8 bases, with 15 bases left between them. Germline CDR1 and CDR2: SGHTA and FQGNSA. This CDR3 region has 15 residues. CDR3 sequence reads: CASSLRDSLWGELFF. The CDR3 nucleotides are TGTGCCAGCAGCTTAAGGGACTCCCTGTGGGGGGAGCTGTTTTTT.

V gene TRBV7-9 combines with J gene TRBJ2-7; TRBD2 aligns across 8 bases. Germline CDR1 and CDR2: SEHNR and FQNEAQ (reference sequence). CDR3 length: 15 residues. The trim removed 5 bases at V and 4 bases at J, leaving 10 bases unmatched. The DNA of the CDR3 is TGTGCCAGCAGCCGGCTGCCGGGCGGGGGGTACGAGCAGTACTTC. Translating it yields CASSRLPGGGYEQYF. The whole variable domain, filled in from reference TRBV7-9 and TRBJ2-7, reads DTGVSQNPRHKITKRGQNVTFRCDPISEHNRLYWYRQTLGQGPEFLTYFQNEAQLEKSRLLSDRFSAERPKGSFSTLEIQRTEQGDSAMYLCASSRLPGGGYEQYFGPGTRLTVT.

The chain combines TRBV7-2 with TRBJ2-1; D is undetermined. Looked up from germline, CDR1 is SGHTA and CDR2 is FQGNSA. Trimming removed 1 base from V and 4 bases from J, with 11 bases in between. This CDR3 has 15 amino acids. The CDR3 DNA reads as TGTGCCAGCAGCTTAGGAGGTAGACTGTACAATGAGCAGTTCTTC. The encoded protein is CASSLGGRLYNEQFF.

The genes are TRBV6-5 and TRBJ2-1; D remains ambiguous. The CDR3 totals 13 residues. Deletions cut 0 bases from V and 8 bases from J, with 8 bases between. Germline CDR1 reads MNHEY; CDR2 reads SVGAGI. The CDR3 sequence is CASSYSAWDEQFF. CDR3 DNA: TGTGCCAGCAGTTACTCGGCTTGGGATGAGCAGTTCTTC.

This clone turned up a few times. The rearrangement uses TRBV5-1 and TRBJ2-1; tentatively, D is TRBD2 (6 bases). V gave up 3 bases and J gave up 4 bases, with 14 bases separating them. Germline CDR1 reads SGHRS; CDR2 reads YFSETQ. This CDR3 has 15 residues. The CDR3 sequence is CASSSTTGTYNEQFF. CDR3 coding DNA: TGCGCCAGCAGCTCTACTACCGGGACTTACAATGAGCAGTTCTTC.

This chain joins TRBV7-8 and TRBJ2-1; D tentatively fits TRBD1 or TRBD2 (5 bases each). V shed 7 bases and J shed 0 bases, with 13 bases lying between them. Germline CDR1 reads SGHVS; CDR2 reads FQNEAQ. The CDR3 runs to 15 residues. CDR3 sequence (DNA): TGTGCCAGCAACCGAGGGGAAGGCTCCTACAATGAGCAGTTCTTC. Its protein is CASNRGEGSYNEQFF.

The chain uses TRBV4-1 and TRBJ1-1, with 8 positions matching TRBD1. With 2 bases clipped from V and 1 base from J, the junction kept 12 bases outside the gene matches. Germline V CDR1 and CDR2: MGHRA, YSYEKL. The CDR3 runs 18 residues. CDR3 nucleotides: TGCGCCAGCAGCCAACCAGGGGGCGGGAGTGGCTCGAACACTGAAGCTTTCTTT. Translated: CASSQPGGGSGSNTEAFF.

The chain is built from TRBV19 and TRBJ1-5; unclear D gene. This CDR3 comprises 14 residues. V was shortened by 2 bases and J by 5 bases, with 10 bases between the two germline ends. Germline assignment: CDR1 LNHDA and CDR2 SQIVND (reference sequence). The CDR3 nucleotides read TGTGCCAGTAGTATAATCACCCGGGATCAGCCCCAGCATTTT. Translated: CASSIITRDQPQHF. The whole variable domain, remainder taken from reference TRBV19 and TRBJ1-5, is DGGITQSPKYLFRKEGQNVTLSCEQNLNHDAMYWYRQDPGQGLRLIYYSQIVNDFQKGDIAEGYSVSREKKESFPLTVTSAQKNPTAFYLCASSIITRDQPQHFGDGTRLSIL.

This chain joins TRBV6-6 and TRBJ1-3; D is possibly TRBD1 (5 bases). Germline lookup yields CDR1 MNHNY and CDR2 SVGAGI (reference sequence). V was pared by 2 bases and J by 9 bases, with 8 bases between. CDR3 length equals 12 residues. As DNA, the CDR3 is TGTGCCAGCAGTTACGAGGGGACCACCATATATTTT. It is translated as CASSYEGTTIYF.

The V call is TRBV25-1, the J call TRBJ2-3; 7 bases match TRBD2. The CDR3 length is 14 residues. The junction had 4 bases not matched to a gene; V was cut back by 6 bases and J by 1 base. Germline CDR1 reads MGHDK; CDR2 reads SYGVNS. This CDR3 reads CASRGGIRTDTQYF. The CDR3 nucleotides read TGTGCCAGCAGGGGAGGGATTCGCACAGATACGCAGTATTTT.

V is TRBV5-4 and J is TRBJ2-7, with D unresolved. The CDR3 length is 11 residues. Germline V gene data show CDR1 as SGHNT and CDR2 as YYREEE (reference sequence). V dropped 3 bases and J dropped 0 bases, with 1 base sitting between them. This CDR3 reads CASSSSYEQYF. The CDR3 coding sequence is TGTGCCAGCAGCTCCTCCTACGAGCAGTACTTC.